This TCR beta chain was identified during a study of T-cell memory formation after mild COVID-19 (dated by TCRdb to the early 2020s). Study-level background: Most TCR sequence clusters were specific to one of the two donors. In a couple of donors, T-cell clones that expanded and contracted after mild COVID-19 were tracked by sequencing TCRalpha and TCRbeta repertoires over time. Two young, previously healthy adult volunteers made up the cohort, one male and one female.

The paper as a whole reports these results and caveats: Balanced CD4/CD8 phenotypes were observed for clones contracting from day 15 to 85, whereas a bias towards CD4+ was observed for a second wave of clones expanding from day 15 to 37. The detection of some responding clones in pre-infection memory suggests that pre-existing cross-reactive memory T cells joined the SARS-CoV-2 response. SARS-CoV-2 specificity was not confirmed for the second-wave clones peaking on day 37. Contracting CD4+ clones were found mainly in CM and EM memory subsets, while CD8+ clones were enriched in EMRA. Only two mild cases were covered in the study, and larger cohorts including severe cases with pre-infection samples were considered necessary.

TCRdb names Illumina NovaSeq 6000 as the instrument used. TCRalpha and TCRbeta cDNA libraries were constructed by 5'RACE with constant-segment primers, with sample barcodes and unique molecular identifiers being introduced. RNA was extracted from every sample with Trizol reagent. Amplification of the libraries took two PCR steps, and the second step added a second sample barcode plus Illumina TruSeq adapters. Libraries were sequenced on an Illumina NovaSeq with 2 x 150 bp paired-end reads. The authors' pipeline ran thus. With migec v1.2.7, reads were demultiplexed and then collapsed into UMI-guided consensus sequences. With mixcr v2.1.11, UMI consensuses were aligned to TRA and TRB V and J templates and assembled into clonotypes. A clonotype was counted as expanded or contracted only when both edgeR and NoisET called the clonotype significant, with the noise models trained on biological replicates. For edgeR calls, the thresholds were a false discovery rate-adjusted p below 0.01 and a log2 fold-change of 1. As an exploratory analysis of dynamics, PCA with hierarchical clustering was applied to max-normalized trajectories of the 1000 most abundant clonotypes. Separately sequenced CD4+ and CD8+ repertoires were used to assign the CD4 or CD8 phenotype of responding clones. TCRdb reprocessing: public reads trimmed at Q25 with fastp, clones called with MiXCR, in-frame beta chains kept. Every CDR3 protein is listed once, alongside the most common genes and DNA of its rows. None of the V and J calls come from the authors' own analysis; TCRdb made them. The table for this sample lists a few hundred thousand distinct CDR3 sequences; 14% of them were counted only once. 21% of the sample goes to the ten largest clones.

This clonotype was recorded a few times. What antigen it recognizes has not been identified. It has no much larger one-base neighbor in the sample; base qualities were not kept. PBMCs were isolated by Ficoll-Paque density gradient centrifugation. Here V drops 1 base and J drops 8 bases, and the junction holds 5 bases not matched to any gene. The germline V gene provides CDR1 LGHNA and CDR2 YNFKEQ. Inclusive of the bounding cysteine and phenylalanine, the CDR3 is 14 residues long. Just the 42-base CDR3 DNA is kept, in frame starting at base 1. This clonotype was obtained from a man between 18 and 35 years old who had mild COVID-19 (a few samples of this study predate the infection). The sample titles of this study are shuffled in the database, so cell type and time point are left out; the donor was told from shared clones. The chain is assembled from TRBV4-2 and TRBJ1-2, and TRBD1 matches 9 of the central bases. The sample was PBMCs or a T cell subset sorted from them (not recorded which). The CDR3 protein: CASSQGGQGGGYTF. The sequenced DNA: TGTGCCAGCAGCCAAGGGGGACAGGGAGGCGGCTACACCTTC.